One T cell receptor (beta chain) is described in this entry. This entry belongs to a study of control samples from healthy donors and cancer patients. Trimming cost V 4 bases and J 0 bases; bases outside gene matches: 10. The CDR3 contains 17 residues. CDR1 LGHDT and CDR2 YNNKEL come from the germline V gene (reference sequence). Here immunoSEQ multiplex PCR was the method, and the copy in TCRdb shows in-frame clones only, minus some. There are 95,000 to 150,000 clones in the sample; roughly 88% occur only once, and 3.4% lies in the top ten. The chain carries TRBV3-1 (or the pseudogene TRBV3-2) and TRBJ1-1, with TRBD1 matching 8 bases. This TCR came from a man aged 40-55 years in good health. Sample: blood. The CDR3 loop is CASSPDRGSFMNTEAFF. The CDR3, as DNA: TGTGCCAGCAGCCCCGACAGGGGATCGTTCATGAACACTGAAGCTTTCTTT.